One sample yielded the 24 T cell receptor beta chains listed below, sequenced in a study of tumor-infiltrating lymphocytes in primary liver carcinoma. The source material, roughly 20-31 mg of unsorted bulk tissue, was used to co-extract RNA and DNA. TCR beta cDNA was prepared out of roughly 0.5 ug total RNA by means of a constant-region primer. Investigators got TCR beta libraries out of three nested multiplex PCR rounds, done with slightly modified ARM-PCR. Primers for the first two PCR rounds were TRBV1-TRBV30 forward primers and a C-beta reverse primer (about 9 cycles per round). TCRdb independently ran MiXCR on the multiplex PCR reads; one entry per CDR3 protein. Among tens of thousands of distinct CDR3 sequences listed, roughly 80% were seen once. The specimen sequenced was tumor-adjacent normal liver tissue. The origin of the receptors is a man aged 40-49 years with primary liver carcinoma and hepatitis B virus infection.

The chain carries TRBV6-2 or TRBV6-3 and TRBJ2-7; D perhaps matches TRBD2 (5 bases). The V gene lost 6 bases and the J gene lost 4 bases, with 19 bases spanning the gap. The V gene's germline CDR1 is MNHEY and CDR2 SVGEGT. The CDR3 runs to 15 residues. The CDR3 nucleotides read TGTGCCAGCAGCACTCCGACTATCGGATGGTACGAGCAGTACTTC. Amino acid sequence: CASSTPTIGWYEQYF.

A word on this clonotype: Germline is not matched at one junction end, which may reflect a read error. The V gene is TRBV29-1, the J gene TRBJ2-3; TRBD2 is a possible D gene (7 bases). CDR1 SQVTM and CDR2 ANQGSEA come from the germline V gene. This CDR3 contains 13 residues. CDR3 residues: CTVRTGGGDTQYF. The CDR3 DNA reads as TGCACTGTCCGGACGGGGGGCGGAGATACGCAATATTTT.

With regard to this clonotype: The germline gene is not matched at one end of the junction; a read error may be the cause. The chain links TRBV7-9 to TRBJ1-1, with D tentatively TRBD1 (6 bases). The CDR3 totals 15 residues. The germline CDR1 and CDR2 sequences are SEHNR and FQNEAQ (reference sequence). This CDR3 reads CVSSLTGGLGTEAFF. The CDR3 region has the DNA TGTGTCAGCAGCTTGACGGGGGGCTTGGGTACTGAAGCTTTCTTT.

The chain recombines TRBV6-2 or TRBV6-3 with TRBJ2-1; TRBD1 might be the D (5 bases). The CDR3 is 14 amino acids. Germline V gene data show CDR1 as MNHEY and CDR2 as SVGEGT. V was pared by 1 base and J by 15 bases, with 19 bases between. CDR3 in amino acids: CASSYFAQGKVPFF. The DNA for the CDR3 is TGTGCCAGCAGTTACTTTGCGCAGGGAAAGGTCCCGTTCTTC.

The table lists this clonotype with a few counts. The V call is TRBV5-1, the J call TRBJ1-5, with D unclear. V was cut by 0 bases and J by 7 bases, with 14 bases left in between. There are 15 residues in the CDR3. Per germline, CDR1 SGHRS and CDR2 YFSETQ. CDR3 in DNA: TGCGCCAGCAGCTTGGCTCCGGGCGGAAACCAGCCCCAGCATTTT. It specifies CASSLAPGGNQPQHF.

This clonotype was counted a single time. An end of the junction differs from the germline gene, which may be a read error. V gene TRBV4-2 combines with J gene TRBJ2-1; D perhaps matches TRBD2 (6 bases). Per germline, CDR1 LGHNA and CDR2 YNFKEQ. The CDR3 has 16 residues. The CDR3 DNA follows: TGTGCCAGCGGCCACGCCGGGGGAGAGGGGAACAATGAGCACTTCTTC. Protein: CASGHAGGEGNNEHFF.

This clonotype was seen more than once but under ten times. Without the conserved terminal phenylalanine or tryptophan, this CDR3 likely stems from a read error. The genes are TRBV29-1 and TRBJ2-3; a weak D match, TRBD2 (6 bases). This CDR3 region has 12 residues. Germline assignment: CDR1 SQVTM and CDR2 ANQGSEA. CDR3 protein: CSIEDRGDTQYY. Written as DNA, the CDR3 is TGCAGCATTGAAGATCGGGGGGATACGCAGTATTAT.

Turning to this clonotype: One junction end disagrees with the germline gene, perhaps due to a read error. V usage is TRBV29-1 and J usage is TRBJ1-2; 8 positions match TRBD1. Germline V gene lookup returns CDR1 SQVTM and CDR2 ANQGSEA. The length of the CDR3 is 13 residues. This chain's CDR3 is CNVSDREYYGFTF. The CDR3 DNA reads TGCAACGTCTCGGACAGGGAGTACTATGGCTTCACCTTC.

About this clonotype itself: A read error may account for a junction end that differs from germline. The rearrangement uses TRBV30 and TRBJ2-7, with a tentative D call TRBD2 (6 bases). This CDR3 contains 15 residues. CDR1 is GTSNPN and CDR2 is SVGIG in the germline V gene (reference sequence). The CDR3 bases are TGTGTCTGGAGGTCTCTCCGGAGGGAGGCAGGCGAGCAGTACTTC. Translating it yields CVWRSLRREAGEQYF.

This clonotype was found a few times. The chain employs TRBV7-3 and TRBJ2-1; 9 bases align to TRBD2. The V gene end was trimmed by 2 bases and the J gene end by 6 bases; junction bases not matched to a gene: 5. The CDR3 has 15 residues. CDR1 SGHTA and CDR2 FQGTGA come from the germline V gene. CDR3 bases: TGTGCCAGCAGCTTACGAGCGGGAGGAGCCAATGAGCAGTTCTTC. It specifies CASSLRAGGANEQFF. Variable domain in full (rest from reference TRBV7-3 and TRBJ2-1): GAGVSQTPSNKVTEKGKYVELRCDPISGHTALYWYRQSLGQGPEFLIYFQGTGAADDSGLPNDRFFAVRPEGSVSTLKIQRTERGDSAVYLCASSLRAGGANEQFFGPGTRLTVL.

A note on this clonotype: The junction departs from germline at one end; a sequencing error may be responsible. The CDR3 DNA reads TGCAGCGTCGGACAGACCCGAGAGACTCAGTACTTC. Translated, it gives CSVGQTRETQYF. The gene calls are TRBV29-1 and TRBJ2-5, with D perhaps matching TRBD1 (6 bases). CDR1 is SQVTM, CDR2 ANQGSEA, per germline. The length of the CDR3 is 12 residues. The whole variable domain, remainder taken from reference TRBV29-1 and TRBJ2-5, is SAVISQKPSRDICQRGTSLTIQCQVDSQVTMMFWYRQQPGQSLTLIATANQGSEATYESGFVIDKFPISRPNLTFSTLTVSNMSPEDSSIYLCSVGQTRETQYFGPGTRLLVL.

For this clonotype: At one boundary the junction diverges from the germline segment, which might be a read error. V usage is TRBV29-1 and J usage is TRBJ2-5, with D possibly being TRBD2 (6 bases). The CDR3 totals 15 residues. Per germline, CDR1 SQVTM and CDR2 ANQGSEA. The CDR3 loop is CNVEELGGAQEIQYF. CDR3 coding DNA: TGCAACGTTGAGGAGCTGGGCGGGGCTCAAGAGATCCAGTACTTC.

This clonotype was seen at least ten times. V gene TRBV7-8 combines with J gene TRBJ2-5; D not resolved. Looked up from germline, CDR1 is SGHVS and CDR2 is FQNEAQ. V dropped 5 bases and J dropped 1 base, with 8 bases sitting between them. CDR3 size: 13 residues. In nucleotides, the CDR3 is TGTGCCAGCAGCATCGTGGTCCAAGAGACCCAGTACTTC. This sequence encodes CASSIVVQETQYF.

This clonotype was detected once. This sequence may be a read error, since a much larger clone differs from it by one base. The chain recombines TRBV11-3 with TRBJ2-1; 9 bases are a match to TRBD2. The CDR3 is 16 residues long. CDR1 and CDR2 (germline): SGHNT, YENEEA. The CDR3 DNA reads TGTGCCAGGAGCCTCGATAGCGGGAGCGGGCACAATGAGCAGCTCTTT. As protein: CARSLDSGSGHNEQLF.

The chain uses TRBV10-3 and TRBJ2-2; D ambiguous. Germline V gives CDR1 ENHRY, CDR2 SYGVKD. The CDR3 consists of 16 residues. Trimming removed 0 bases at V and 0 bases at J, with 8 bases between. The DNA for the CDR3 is TGTGCCATCAGTGAGTCTAAAGGGCCGAACACCGGGGAGCTGTTTTTT. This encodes CAISESKGPNTGELFF.

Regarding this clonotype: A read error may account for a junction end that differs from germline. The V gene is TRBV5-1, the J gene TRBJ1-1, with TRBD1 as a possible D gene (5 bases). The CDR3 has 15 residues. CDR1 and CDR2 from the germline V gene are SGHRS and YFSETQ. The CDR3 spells CASSLEVGERTEALF. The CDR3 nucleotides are TGCGCAAGCAGCTTGGAAGTAGGGGAGAGGACTGAAGCTCTCTTT.

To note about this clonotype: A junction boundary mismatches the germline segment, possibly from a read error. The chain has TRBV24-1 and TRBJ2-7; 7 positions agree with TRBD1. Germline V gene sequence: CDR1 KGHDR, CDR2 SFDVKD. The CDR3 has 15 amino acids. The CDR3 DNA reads TGTGTCACCAGGTGGCCGGAACAGGGGTCCTACGAGCAGTACTTC. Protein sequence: CVTRWPEQGSYEQYF.

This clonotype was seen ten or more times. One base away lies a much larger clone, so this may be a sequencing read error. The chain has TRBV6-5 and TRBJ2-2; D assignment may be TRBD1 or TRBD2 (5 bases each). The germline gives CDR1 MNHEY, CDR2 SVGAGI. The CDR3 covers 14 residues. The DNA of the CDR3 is TGTGCCAGCAGTTACATGGCGGACACCGGGGAGCCGTTTTTT. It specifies CASSYMADTGEPFF.

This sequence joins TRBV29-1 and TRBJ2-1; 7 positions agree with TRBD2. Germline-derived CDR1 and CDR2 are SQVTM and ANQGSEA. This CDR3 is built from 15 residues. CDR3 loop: CSVHVSWGGYNEQFF. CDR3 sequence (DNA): TGCAGTGTTCATGTGAGTTGGGGGGGATACAATGAGCAGTTCTTC.

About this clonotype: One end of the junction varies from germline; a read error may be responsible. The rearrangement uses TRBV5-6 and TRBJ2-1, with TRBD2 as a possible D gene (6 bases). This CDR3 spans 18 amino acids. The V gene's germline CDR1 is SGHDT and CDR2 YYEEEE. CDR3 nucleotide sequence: TGTGCCAGTAGCTTTGGGCTACCGGGAGTCAGCTCCTACAATGAGCAGTTCTTC. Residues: CASSFGLPGVSSYNEQFF.

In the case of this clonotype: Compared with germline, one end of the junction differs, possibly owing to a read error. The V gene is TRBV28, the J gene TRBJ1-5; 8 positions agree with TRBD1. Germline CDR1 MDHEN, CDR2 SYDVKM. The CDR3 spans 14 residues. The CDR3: CVSSLTGEMQPQHF. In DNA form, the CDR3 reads TGTGTCAGCAGTTTGACAGGGGAAATGCAGCCCCAGCATTTT.

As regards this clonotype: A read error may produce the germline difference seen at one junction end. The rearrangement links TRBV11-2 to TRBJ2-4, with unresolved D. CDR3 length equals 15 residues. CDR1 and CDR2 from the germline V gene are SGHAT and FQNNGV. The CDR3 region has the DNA TGTGCTAGCACCATTTCGGCGGTAGCTAAAAACATTCAGTACTTC. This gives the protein CASTISAVAKNIQYF.

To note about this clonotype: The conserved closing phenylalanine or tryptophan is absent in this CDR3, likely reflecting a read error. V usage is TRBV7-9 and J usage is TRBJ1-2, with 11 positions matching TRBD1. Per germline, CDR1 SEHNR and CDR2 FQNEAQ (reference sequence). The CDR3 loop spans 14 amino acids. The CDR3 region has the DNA TGTGTCAGCAGATGGGACAGGGGGTTACATGGCTACACCTAC. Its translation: CVSRWDRGLHGYTY.

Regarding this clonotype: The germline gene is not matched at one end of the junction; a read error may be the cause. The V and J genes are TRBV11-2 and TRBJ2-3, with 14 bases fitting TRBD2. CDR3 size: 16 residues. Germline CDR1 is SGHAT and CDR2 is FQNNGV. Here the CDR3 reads CANSLGLAGVLDTQYF. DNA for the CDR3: TGTGCCAACAGCTTGGGACTAGCGGGAGTATTGGATACGCAGTATTTT. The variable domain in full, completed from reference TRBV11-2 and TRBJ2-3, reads EAGVAQSPRYKIIEKRQSVAFWCNPISGHATLYWYQQILGQGPKLLIQFQNNGVVDDSQLPKDRFSAERLKGVDSTLKIQPAKLEDSAVYLCANSLGLAGVLDTQYFGPGTRLTVL.